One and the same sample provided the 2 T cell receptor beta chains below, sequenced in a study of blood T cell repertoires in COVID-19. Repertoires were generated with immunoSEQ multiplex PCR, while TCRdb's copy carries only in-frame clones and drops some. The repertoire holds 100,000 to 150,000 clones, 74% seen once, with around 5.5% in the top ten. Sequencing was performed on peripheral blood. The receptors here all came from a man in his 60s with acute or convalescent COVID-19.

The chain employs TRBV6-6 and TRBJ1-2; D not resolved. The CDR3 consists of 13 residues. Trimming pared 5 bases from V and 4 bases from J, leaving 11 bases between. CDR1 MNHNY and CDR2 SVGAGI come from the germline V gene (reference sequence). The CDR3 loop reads CASSQTDIYGYTF. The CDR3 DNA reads TGTGCCAGCAGTCAAACAGACATCTATGGCTACACCTTC.

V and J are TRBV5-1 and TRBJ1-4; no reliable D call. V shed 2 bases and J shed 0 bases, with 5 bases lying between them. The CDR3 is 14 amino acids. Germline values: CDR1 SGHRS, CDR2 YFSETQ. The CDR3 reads CASSLESTNEKLFF. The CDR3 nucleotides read TGCGCCAGCAGCTTAGAGTCAACTAATGAAAAACTGTTTTTT.